The 14 T cell receptor beta chains listed next were all sequenced from one sample in a study of T cells in women clearing cervical HPV infection (dated by TCRdb to the late 2010s). The library was built by means of the immunoSEQ multiplex PCR assay. TCRdb holds this immuneACCESS table with in-frame rearrangements only. Some clones are missing; in checked studies, unresolved V genes explain under half, and the rest has no known cause. This specimen's table enumerates some 31,000 clones. Under 7% of the sample belongs to the ten largest clones. The sample was blood buffy coat. Every receptor here comes from a woman between 18 and 75 years old with a cervical HPV16 infection that either progressed to CIN3+ or cleared (not recorded which).

Of note for this clone: Sequence at one end of the junction differs from germline and may be a read error. Coverage ceases 3 residues before the CDR3 finishes, and the germline J gene fills in the end. The chain links TRBV2 to TRBJ2-7; maybe TRBD1 (6 bases). The CDR3 is 11 amino acids. The germline V gene encodes CDR1 SNHLY and CDR2 FYNNEI. The sequenced CDR3 bases are TGTACCAGCACAGGGTCCTACGAG. Its translation: CTSTGSYE. The entire CDR3 protein is CTSTGSYEQYF.

On this clone: The observed sequence ends 3 residues before the CDR3 terminus, with the missing tail filled in from the germline J gene. V gene TRBV5-8 combines with J gene TRBJ1-2; D uncertain. With 2 bases removed from V and 1 base from J, the gap between germline ends came to 9 bases. Germline loops: CDR1 SGHTS, CDR2 YDEGEE. This CDR3 is built from 14 residues. CDR3 in amino acids: CASSLRQLNYGYTF. The covered CDR3 bases are TGTGCCAGCAGCTTAAGACAACTTAACTATGGC.

A remark on this clone: The sequence runs out 3 residues before the end of the CDR3; the remainder is reconstructed from the germline J gene. The chain combines TRBV18 with TRBJ1-1; TRBD1 matches at 9 bases. Germline assignment: CDR1 KGHSH and CDR2 LQKENI. The CDR3 runs 19 residues. After removal of 2 bases from V and 0 bases from J, the junction contained 13 bases not matched to a gene. Partial CDR3 DNA: TGTGCCAGCTCACCAACTATGACAGGGGGAAAACCCATGAACACTGAA. Protein sequence: CASSPTMTGGKPMNTE. The complete CDR3 reads CASSPTMTGGKPMNTEAFF.

As to this clone: The read halts 3 residues ahead of the CDR3 end, with the missing end drawn from the germline J gene. The rearrangement uses TRBV2 and TRBJ1-2, with TRBD1 identical over 7 bases. Germline V gene data show CDR1 as SNHLY and CDR2 as FYNNEI. The CDR3 totals 12 residues. CDR3 amino acids: CAIGTEGDTYTF. The sequenced part of the CDR3 DNA is TGTGCCATCGGGACAGAAGGAGATACC.

Turning to this clone: The read finishes 3 residues shy of the CDR3 end, and the germline J gene is used to complete it. The V and J genes are TRBV19 and TRBJ2-7; 9 bases align to TRBD1. The germline CDR1 and CDR2 sequences are LNHDA and SQIVND (reference sequence). V was pared by 4 bases and J by 3 bases, with 10 bases of the junction left unmatched. CDR3 size: 16 residues. The CDR3 bases that were read are TGTGCCAGTAGTAGACGGCCCGGGACAGGGATCTACGAG. Translating it yields CASSRRPGTGIYE. The complete CDR3 protein is CASSRRPGTGIYEQYF.

Concerning this clone itself: The read ends 3 residues before the CDR3 terminus; that terminus is restored from the germline J gene. This sequence joins TRBV20-1 and TRBJ1-2, with D maybe TRBD1 (6 bases). CDR1 DFQATT and CDR2 SNEGSKA come from the germline V gene (reference sequence). The V and J ends lost 6 bases and 3 bases respectively, with 14 bases between them. The CDR3 has 13 amino acids. The CDR3 loop reads CSAPRDIYYGYTF. The CDR3 bases that were read are TGCAGTGCACCAAGGGACATTTACTATGGC.

Of note for this clone: Read coverage stops 3 residues before the CDR3 terminus; the germline J gene supplies the remainder. The chain is built from TRBV13 and TRBJ1-1; 8 bases align to TRBD1. The CDR3 totals 15 residues. J was trimmed by 4 bases and V by 0 bases; bases with no gene match: 4. Germline V CDR1 and CDR2: PRHDT, FYEKMQ (reference sequence). This CDR3 is CASSLGDRVGTEAFF. Incomplete CDR3 DNA: TGTGCCAGCAGCTTAGGGGACAGGGTAGGCACTGAA.

Notes on this clone: The read finishes 3 residues shy of the CDR3 end, and the germline J gene is used to complete it. J is TRBJ1-1 and V is TRBV2; a weak D match, TRBD1 (5 bases). Germline V gene lookup returns CDR1 SNHLY and CDR2 FYNNEI. This CDR3 is 16 amino acids long. Partial CDR3 DNA: TGTGCCAGCAGTCCCGGGACTGCCGCAACTAATGAAAAA. Translation gives CASSPGTAATNEK. The CDR3 reads in full as CASSPGTAATNEKAFF.

Concerning this clone: The read finishes 3 residues shy of the CDR3 end, and the germline J gene is used to complete it. The chain combines TRBV5-6 with TRBJ2-3, with 7 bases matching TRBD2. The length of the CDR3 is 11 residues. Per the germline V gene, CDR1 is SGHDT and CDR2 is YYEEEE. This CDR3 is CASSWRETQYF. The CDR3 bases that were read are TGTGCCAGCAGCTGGCGGGAGACG.

CDR3 sequence reads: CAISEAGQGDQETQYF. Incomplete CDR3 DNA: TGTGCCATCAGTGAGGCGGGACAGGGGGATCAAGAGACC. The chain links TRBV10-3 to TRBJ2-5, with 11 positions matching TRBD1. Read data end 3 residues before the CDR3 end; the end is taken from the germline J gene. The CDR3 has 16 amino acids. Germline V gene data show CDR1 as ENHRY and CDR2 as SYGVKD. V was pared by 2 bases and J by 2 bases, with 4 bases of the junction left unmatched.

For this clone: Sequencing ends 3 residues short of the CDR3 end; the germline J gene provides the rest. The chain uses TRBV5-6 and TRBJ1-1; D ambiguous. The CDR3 is 14 residues long. Germline V gives CDR1 SGHDT, CDR2 YYEEEE. Trimming stripped 3 bases from V and 0 bases from J, with 9 bases between. The CDR3 DNA, read in part, is TGTGCCAGCAGCTCCTATACCATGAACACTGAA. Protein product: CASSSYTMNTE. The CDR3 in its entirety is CASSSYTMNTEAFF.

Concerning this clone: With the read ending 3 residues before the CDR3 end, the germline J gene is used to fill in that end. The V gene is TRBV6-2 or TRBV6-3, the J gene TRBJ2-1; tentatively, D is TRBD2 (7 bases). The CDR3 spans 14 residues. Germline assignment: CDR1 MNHEY and CDR2 SVGEGT. V lost 4 bases and J lost 5, with 12 bases in between. CDR3 loop: CASSLSGGHNEQFF. The covered CDR3 bases are TGTGCCAGCAGTTTATCGGGGGGCCACAATGAG.

In regard to this clone: The missing CDR3 end, 3 residues past where the read stops, is filled in from the germline J gene. This chain uses TRBV7-9 with TRBJ1-1; D call uncertain. The CDR3 extends over 14 amino acids. Per the germline V gene, CDR1 is SEHNR and CDR2 is FQNEAQ (reference sequence). The CDR3 spells CASSTLIAKNIAFF. CDR3 DNA, as far as it was read: TGTGCCAGCAGTACCTTAATTGCCAAAAACATT.

According to its frequency, this clone is medium-sized (0.01 to 0.1%). The DNA ends 3 residues before the CDR3 does, and the rest of the CDR3 is filled in from the germline J gene. The genes are TRBV14 and TRBJ2-3; 8 positions match TRBD2. Germline CDR1 SGHDN, CDR2 FVKESK. The CDR3 loop spans 15 amino acids. Trimming at V came to 2 bases and at J to 5 bases, leaving 6 bases not matched to a gene. CDR3 sequence reads: CASSQLSGSVDTQYF. The sequenced part of the CDR3 DNA is TGTGCCAGCAGCCAACTCAGCGGGAGCGTAGATACG.